The entry below describes one T cell receptor (beta chain). The data stem from a study of blood T cell repertoires in COVID-19. Study-wide background: Samples representing acute and convalescent COVID-19 were sourced from the United States, Italy and Spain. T cells, B-cell-depleted T cells, or PBMCs provided the cDNA or gDNA that served as material.

The repertoire was sequenced with immunoSEQ multiplex PCR; TCRdb's copy has only in-frame clones and lacks some. This table holds over 75,000 clones, approximately 90% found once. The V gene end was trimmed by 3 bases and the J gene end by 3 bases; junction bases not matched to a gene: 8. CDR3 size: 16 residues. The chain links TRBV23-1 to TRBJ1-2, with 9 bases matching TRBD1. TRBV23-1 falls under the ORF class, with uncertain function. This clonotype was sampled from a human donor with active COVID-19. The donor label of this sample is uncertain. Source material: peripheral blood. The CDR3 is CASSHRTGGSHYGYTF. Here the CDR3 DNA reads TGCGCCAGCAGTCACCGAACAGGGGGCTCTCACTATGGCTACACCTTC.